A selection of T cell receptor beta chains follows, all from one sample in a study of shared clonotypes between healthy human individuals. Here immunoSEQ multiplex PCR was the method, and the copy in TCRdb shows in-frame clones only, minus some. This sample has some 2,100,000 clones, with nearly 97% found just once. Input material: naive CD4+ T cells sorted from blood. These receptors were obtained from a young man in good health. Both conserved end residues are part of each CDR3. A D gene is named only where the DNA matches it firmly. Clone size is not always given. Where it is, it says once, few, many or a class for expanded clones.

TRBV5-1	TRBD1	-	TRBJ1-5	TGCGCCAGCAGCCCGGACAGGCCGAATCAGCCCCAGCATTTT	CASSPDRPNQPQHF
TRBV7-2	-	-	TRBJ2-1	TGTGCCAGCACAACAGGCAGGGGATGGGGCAATGAGCAGTTCTTC	CASTTGRGWGNEQFF
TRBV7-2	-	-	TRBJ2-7	TGTGCCAGCAGCCTTAGCTACATCGACTACGAGCAGTACTTC	CASSLSYIDYEQYF
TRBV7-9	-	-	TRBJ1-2	TGTGCCAGCAGCCCCGGGCCGACGGGTTGGACCTTC	CASSPGPTGWTF
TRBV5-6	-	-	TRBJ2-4	TGTGCCAGCAGCTCACAGGGAAACATTCAGTACTTC	CASSSQGNIQYF
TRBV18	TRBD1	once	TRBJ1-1	TGTGCCAGCTCACCGACAGGGGACCACACTGAAGCTTTCTTT	CASSPTGDHTEAFF
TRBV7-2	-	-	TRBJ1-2	TGTGCCAGCAGTTTAAATGCCCCAGGGGTGGAAGGCTACACCTTC	CASSLNAPGVEGYTF
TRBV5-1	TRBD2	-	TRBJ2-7	TGCGCCAGCAGCTTCTCAACCGGGACTAGCGGAGCTTACGAGCAGTACTTC	CASSFSTGTSGAYEQYF
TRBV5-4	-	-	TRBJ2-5	TGTGCCAGCAGCTCCAGGGGCAGGGATGAGACCCAGTACTTC	CASSSRGRDETQYF
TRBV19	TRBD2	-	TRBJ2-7	TGTGCCAGTCAGCGGCGGGAGGGAACCTACGAGCAGTACTTC	CASQRREGTYEQYF
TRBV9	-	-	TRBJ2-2	TGTGCCAGCAGCCCGAGTCCTAGCCCCACCGGGGAGCTGTTTTTT	CASSPSPSPTGELFF
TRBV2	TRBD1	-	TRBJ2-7	TGTGCCAGCAGTGAAAACAGGGGGTCGCCCTACGAGCAGTACTTC	CASSENRGSPYEQYF
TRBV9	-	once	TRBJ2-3	TGTGCCAGCGGTCGACCAGCGGCTAGCACAGATACGCAGTATTTT	CASGRPAASTDTQYF
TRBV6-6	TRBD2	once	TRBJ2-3	TGTGCCAGCAGTCGGGGGGGCGCCGATTCAGATACGCAGTATTTT	CASSRGGADSDTQYF
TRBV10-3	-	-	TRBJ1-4	TGTGCCATCAGTGAGCCCGGGAACCCTCCTGTTTTT	CAISEPGNPPVF
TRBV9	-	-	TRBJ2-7	TGTGCCAGCAGCACGCAGGGATACGAGCAGTACTTC	CASSTQGYEQYF
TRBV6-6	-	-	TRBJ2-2	TGTGCCAGCAGTTACGGTTCCATCACGAACACCGGGGAGCTGTTTTTT	CASSYGSITNTGELFF
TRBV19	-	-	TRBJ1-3	TGTGCCAGTAGTATGGCGGCAGTCAGCTCTGGAAACACCATATATTTT	CASSMAAVSSGNTIYF
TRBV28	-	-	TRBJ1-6	TGTGCCAGCAGTTTCGGACGGTTGTTGGTCCTCCACTTT	CASSFGRLLVLHF
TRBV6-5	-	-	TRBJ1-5	TGTGCCAGCGGGAATCAGCCCCAGCATTTT	CASGNQPQHF
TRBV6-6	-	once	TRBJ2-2	TGTGCCAGCAGTTACTCGAGTATTAGGAACACCGGGGAGCTGTTTTTT	CASSYSSIRNTGELFF
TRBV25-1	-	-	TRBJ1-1	TGTGCCAGCAGTTCCACCGGACACCCCGAGAGAGCTTTCTTT	CASSSTGHPERAFF
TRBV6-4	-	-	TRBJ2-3	TGTGCCAGCTCCAGCGATGTCACAGATACGCAGTATTTT	CASSSDVTDTQYF
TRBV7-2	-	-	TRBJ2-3	TGTGCCAGCAGCTTAGGGGTGGGGCGGGCACTTCACACAGATACGCAGTATTTT	CASSLGVGRALHTDTQYF
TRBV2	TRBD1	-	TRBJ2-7	TGTGCCAGCAGTGGGACAGGGTTTGGGGAGCAGTACTTC	CASSGTGFGEQYF
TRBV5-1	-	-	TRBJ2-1	TGCGCCAGCAGCTTCTCAGCGGGTTTAAACAATGAGCAGTTCTTC	CASSFSAGLNNEQFF
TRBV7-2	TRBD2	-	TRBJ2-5	TGTGCCAGCAGCACCAAGACTTTTCAGCGGGGAAGGCAAGAGACCCAGTACTTC	CASSTKTFQRGRQETQYF
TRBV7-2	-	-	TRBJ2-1	TGTGCCAGCAGCTCAGGCAGGGTTTTTCCCGATGAGCAGTTCTTC	CASSSGRVFPDEQFF
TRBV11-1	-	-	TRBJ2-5	TGTGCCAGCACCCCCTGGGCGGGGGCCCAAGAGACCCAGTACTTC	CASTPWAGAQETQYF
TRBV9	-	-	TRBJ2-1	TGTGCCAGCAGCGTAGCGGGAGTAGCCGGCAATGAGCAGTTCTTC	CASSVAGVAGNEQFF
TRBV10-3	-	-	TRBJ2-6	TGTGCCATCAGTGGGACGTCCAGCTCTGGGGCCAACGTCCTGACTTTC	CAISGTSSSGANVLTF
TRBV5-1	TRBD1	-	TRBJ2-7	TGCGCCAGCAGCTTGGCCTCCGGACAGGGTTCTTACGAGCAGTACTTC	CASSLASGQGSYEQYF
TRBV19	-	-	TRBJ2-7	TGTGCCAGTAGTTTGGGCAATACCTACGAGCAGTACTTC	CASSLGNTYEQYF
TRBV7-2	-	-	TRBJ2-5	TGTGCCAGCAGCTTAGTTGTCACGCAAGAGACCCAGTACTTC	CASSLVVTQETQYF
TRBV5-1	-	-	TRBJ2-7	TGCGCCAGCAGCATCGGGACAACTTACGAGCAGTACTTC	CASSIGTTYEQYF
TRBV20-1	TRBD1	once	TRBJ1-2	TGCAGTGCTCCTTCCGACAGGGTAGGCACCTTC	CSAPSDRVGTF
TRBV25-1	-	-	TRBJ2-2	TGTGCCAGCAGCCCGGGGACCACCGGGGAGCTGTTTTTT	CASSPGTTGELFF
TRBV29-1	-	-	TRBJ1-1	TGCAGCGTTTCAGATTACACTGAAGCTTTCTTT	CSVSDYTEAFF
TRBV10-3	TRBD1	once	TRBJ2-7	TGTGCCATCAGTGGGACAGGGGAACCCTACGAGCAGTACTTC	CAISGTGEPYEQYF
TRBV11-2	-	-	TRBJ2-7	TGTGCCAGCAGCTCCTGGAGGGCCAAAATCTACGAGCAGTACTTC	CASSSWRAKIYEQYF
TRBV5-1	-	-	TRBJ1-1	TGCGCCAGCAGCGCCGACGGCCTTAACACTGAAGCTTTCTTT	CASSADGLNTEAFF
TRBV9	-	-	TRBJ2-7	TGTGCCAGCAGCGTAGAACTGGGCCCCTACGAGCAGTACTTC	CASSVELGPYEQYF
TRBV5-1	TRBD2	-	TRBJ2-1	TGCGCCAGCAGCCTTGCGGGGACTAGCGGGCTGAATGAGCAGTTCTTC	CASSLAGTSGLNEQFF
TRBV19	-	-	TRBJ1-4	TGTGCCAGTAGTATTGGCCGGTTAGATAATGAAAAACTGTTTTTT	CASSIGRLDNEKLFF
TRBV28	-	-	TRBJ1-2	TGTGCCAGCAGTCCTAGTGGGAGCGGATTTAACTATGGCTACACCTTC	CASSPSGSGFNYGYTF
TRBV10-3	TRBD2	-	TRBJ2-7	TGTGCCATCAGTGAATCCGGGGGTATTATTAGCGGGACAAGGGCCTACGAGCAGTACTTC	CAISESGGIISGTRAYEQYF
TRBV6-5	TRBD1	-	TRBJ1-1	TGTGCCAGCAGTTACAGGGACAGGGGTAGGACCACTGAAGCTTTCTTT	CASSYRDRGRTTEAFF
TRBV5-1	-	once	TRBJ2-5	TGCGCCAGCAGCCCGGACGGTTACCAAGAGACCCAGTACTTC	CASSPDGYQETQYF
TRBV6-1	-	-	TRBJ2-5	TGTGCCAGCAGTGAACTCCTCGGGGGGACAATTAATCCCCAGTACTTC	CASSELLGGTINPQYF
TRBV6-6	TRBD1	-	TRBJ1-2	TGTGCCAGCAGACTATTTGGACAGGGCAACTATGGCTACACCTTC	CASRLFGQGNYGYTF
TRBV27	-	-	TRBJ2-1	TGTGCCAGCAGTTACAAGACCCTCAGGGGCAATGAGCAGTTCTTC	CASSYKTLRGNEQFF